The rows below give T cell receptor beta chains drawn from one sample of a study of response to subunit inactivated influenza vaccine. TCRdb called the RT-PCR reads again in MiXCR, with one record for every CDR3 protein. The sample holds around 790,000 distinct CDR3 sequences; 21% are singletons and the top ten take around 9.6%. Here the sequenced sample was PBMCs from blood, taken around 5 days after vaccination. The source is a man aged 50 to 59 who received an inactivated influenza vaccine. The CDR3 runs from the conserved cysteine through the conserved F or W. The D gene is left open where the match is weak. Some rows mark clone size as missing; the rest say once, few, many or name a class of expanded clone.

TRBV2	TRBD2	TRBJ2-1	NA	TGTGCCAGCAGTGATATCCGGACTAGCGGCAATGAGCAGTTCTTC	CASSDIRTSGNEQFF
TRBV6-1	NA	TRBJ2-7	few	TGTGCTTCAACCAAGCGGCAGGGACTGCCCTACGAGCAGTACTTC	CASTKRQGLPYEQYF
TRBV11-2	NA	TRBJ2-1	NA	TGTGCCAGCAGCTTAGCCCTGAACAATGAGCAGTTCTTC	CASSLALNNEQFF
TRBV12-3/TRBV12-4	TRBD1	TRBJ2-5	many	TGCGCCAGCAGCTTGGACAGGGCTGGAGAGACCCAGTACTTC	CASSLDRAGETQYF
TRBV6-1	NA	TRBJ1-1	NA	TGTGCCAGCAGTGAATTGACAGGGAACACTGAAGCTTTCTTT	CASSELTGNTEAFF
TRBV6-2/TRBV6-3	TRBD1	TRBJ2-3	NA	TGTGCCAGCAGCAGCCCAGGACAGGGGCCGTTGGCTACGCAGTATTTT	CASSSPGQGPLATQYF
TRBV28	TRBD2	TRBJ2-5	few	TGTGCCAGCAGTTTATGGGGCCGAGGGACTAGCAACCAAGAGACCCAGTACTTC	CASSLWGRGTSNQETQYF
TRBV20-1	NA	TRBJ1-1	NA	TGCAGTGCTAGTTTTAGGAACACTGAAGCTTTCTTT	CSASFRNTEAFF
TRBV28	NA	TRBJ2-6	few	TGTGCCAGCAGTTCTACCTCTGGGTCCGGGGCCAACGTCCTGACTTTC	CASSSTSGSGANVLTF
TRBV12-3/TRBV12-4	NA	TRBJ2-1	NA	TGTGCCAGCAGCAACAGACTACCCTCCTACAATGAGCAGTTCTTC	CASSNRLPSYNEQFF
TRBV12-3/TRBV12-4	NA	TRBJ2-2	NA	TGTGCCAGCTTTGGCGGGCCAATCAACACCGGGGAGCTGTTTTTT	CASFGGPINTGELFF
TRBV4-1	NA	TRBJ2-7	few	TGCGCCAGCAGCAACAACGCCCGCGGCCCCTACGAGCAGTACTTC	CASSNNARGPYEQYF